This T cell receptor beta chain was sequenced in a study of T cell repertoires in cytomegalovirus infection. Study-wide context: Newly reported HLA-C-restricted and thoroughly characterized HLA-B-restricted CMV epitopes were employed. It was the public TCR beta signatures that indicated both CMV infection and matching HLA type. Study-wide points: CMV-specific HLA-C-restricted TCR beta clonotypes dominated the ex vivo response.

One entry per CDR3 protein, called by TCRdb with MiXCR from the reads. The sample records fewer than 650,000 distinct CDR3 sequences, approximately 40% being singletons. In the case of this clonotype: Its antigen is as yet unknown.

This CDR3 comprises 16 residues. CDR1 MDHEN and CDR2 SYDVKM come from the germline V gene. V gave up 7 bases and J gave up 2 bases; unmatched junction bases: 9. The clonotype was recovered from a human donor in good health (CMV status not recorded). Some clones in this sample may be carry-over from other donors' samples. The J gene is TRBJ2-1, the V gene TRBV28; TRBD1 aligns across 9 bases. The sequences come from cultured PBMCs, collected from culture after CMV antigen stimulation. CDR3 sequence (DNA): TGTGCCAGCACCTTCGCCGGGACAGGGCCCTACAATGAGCAGTTCTTC. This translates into CASTFAGTGPYNEQFF.